The clone carrying this T cell receptor (beta chain) was counted a few times. Antigen: not known. These data come from a study of T cells after yellow fever vaccination. Study-level information: When fractions had low cell numbers, they were prepared with SMART-Seq v4 Ultra Low Input.

The germline gives CDR1 KGHSH, CDR2 LQKENI. There are 14 residues in the CDR3. Trimming removed 3 bases at V and 5 bases at J, with 13 bases between. Study conclusions and caveats: Bulk-population clonotypes that are abundant could appear as contaminants in FACS-sorted repertoires. At 95% to 96% for CD4 and just over 85% for CD8, most primary-vaccination clones showed up again after the booster.

Template switching by 5'RACE produced TCR cDNA, adding a universal primer site and UMIs. TCRdb re-called the 5' RACE reads through MiXCR, storing one row per CDR3 protein. Of approximately 600,000 distinct CDR3 sequences listed, 10% to 15% are singletons. The gene calls are TRBV18 and TRBJ2-5, with TRBD2 as a possible D gene (6 bases). The sequencing here drew on PBMCs, taken on the day of the yellow fever booster vaccination. The source of this sequence is a young man who received the YFV17D yellow fever vaccine. CDR3 DNA sequence: TGTGCCAGCTCACCGAATACGGGAGATGAGACCCAGTACTTC. Encoded protein: CASSPNTGDETQYF.